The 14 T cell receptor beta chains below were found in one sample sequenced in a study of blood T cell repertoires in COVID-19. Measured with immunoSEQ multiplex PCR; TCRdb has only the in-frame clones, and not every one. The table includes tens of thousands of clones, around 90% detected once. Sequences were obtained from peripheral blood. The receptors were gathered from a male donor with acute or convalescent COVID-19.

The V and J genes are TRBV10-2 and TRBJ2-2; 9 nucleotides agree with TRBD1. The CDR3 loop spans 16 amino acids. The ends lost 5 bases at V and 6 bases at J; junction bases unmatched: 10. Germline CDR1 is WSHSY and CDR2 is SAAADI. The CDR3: CASSLTGTGSPGELFF. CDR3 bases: TGCGCCAGCAGTTTAACCGGGACAGGGTCTCCCGGGGAGCTGTTTTTT.

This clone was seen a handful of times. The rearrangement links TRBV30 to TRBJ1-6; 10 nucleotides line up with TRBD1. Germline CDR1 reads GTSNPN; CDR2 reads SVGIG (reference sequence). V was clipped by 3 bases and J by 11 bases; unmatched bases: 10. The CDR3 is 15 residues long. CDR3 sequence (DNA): TGTGCCTGGAGCCGAGGCGGGACAGGGGAGGCACCCCTCCACTTT. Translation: CAWSRGGTGEAPLHF. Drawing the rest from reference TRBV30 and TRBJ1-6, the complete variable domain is SQTIHQWPATLVQPVGSPLSLECTVEGTSNPNLYWYRQAAGRGLQLLFYSVGIGQISSEVPQNLSASRPQDRQFILSSKKLLLSDSGFYLCAWSRGGTGEAPLHFGNGTRLTVT.

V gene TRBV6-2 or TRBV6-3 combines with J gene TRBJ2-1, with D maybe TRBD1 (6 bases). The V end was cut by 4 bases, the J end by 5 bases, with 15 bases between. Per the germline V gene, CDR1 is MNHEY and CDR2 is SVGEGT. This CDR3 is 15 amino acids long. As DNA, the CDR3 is TGTGCCAGCAGTTCGACAGGCAATCCACACAATGAGCAGTTCTTC. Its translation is CASSSTGNPHNEQFF.

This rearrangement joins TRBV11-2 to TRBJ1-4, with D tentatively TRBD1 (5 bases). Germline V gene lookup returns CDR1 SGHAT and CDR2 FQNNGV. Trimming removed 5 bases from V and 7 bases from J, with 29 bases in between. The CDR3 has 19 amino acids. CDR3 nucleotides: TGTGCCAGCAGCCCACAACGACAGTTTGGCCGACTAGTTGGTGAAAAACTGTTTTTT. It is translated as CASSPQRQFGRLVGEKLFF.

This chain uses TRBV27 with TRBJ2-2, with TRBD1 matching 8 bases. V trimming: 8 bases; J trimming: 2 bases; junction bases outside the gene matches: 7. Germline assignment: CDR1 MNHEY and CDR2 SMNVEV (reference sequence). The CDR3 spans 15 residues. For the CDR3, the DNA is TGTGCCAGCCGCCAGGGGGCTATTAACACCGGGGAGCTGTTTTTT. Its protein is CASRQGAINTGELFF.

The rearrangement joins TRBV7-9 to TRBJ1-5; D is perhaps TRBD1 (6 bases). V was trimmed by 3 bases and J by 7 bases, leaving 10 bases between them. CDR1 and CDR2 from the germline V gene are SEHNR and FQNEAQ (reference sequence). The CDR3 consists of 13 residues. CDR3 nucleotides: TGTGCCAGCAGCTTGCAGGGACAACAGCCCCAGCATTTT. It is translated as CASSLQGQQPQHF. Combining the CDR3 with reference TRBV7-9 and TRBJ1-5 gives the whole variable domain DTGVSQNPRHKITKRGQNVTFRCDPISEHNRLYWYRQTLGQGPEFLTYFQNEAQLEKSRLLSDRFSAERPKGSFSTLEIQRTEQGDSAMYLCASSLQGQQPQHFGDGTRLSIL.

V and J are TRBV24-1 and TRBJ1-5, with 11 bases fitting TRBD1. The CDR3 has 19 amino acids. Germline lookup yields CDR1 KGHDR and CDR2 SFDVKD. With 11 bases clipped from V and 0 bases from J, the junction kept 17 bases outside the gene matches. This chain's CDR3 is CAIQAPGTGGMSSNQPQHF. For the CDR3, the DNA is TGTGCCATCCAGGCCCCGGGGACAGGGGGAATGAGTAGCAATCAGCCCCAGCATTTT.

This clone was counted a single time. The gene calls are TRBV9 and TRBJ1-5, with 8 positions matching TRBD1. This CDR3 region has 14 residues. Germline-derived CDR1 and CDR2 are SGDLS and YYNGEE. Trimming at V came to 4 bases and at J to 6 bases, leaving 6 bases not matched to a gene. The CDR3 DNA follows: TGTGCCAGCAGCTGGACAGGGTCCGGTCAGCCCCAGCATTTT. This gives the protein CASSWTGSGQPQHF.

CDR3 loop: CASSLGGDSFSYEQYF. In DNA, the CDR3 is TGCGCCAGCAGCTTAGGAGGGGATTCATTCTCCTACGAGCAGTACTTC. The rearrangement links TRBV5-1 to TRBJ2-7; a weak D match, TRBD2 (6 bases). V lost 2 bases, J lost 0 bases, and 15 bases lay in between. This CDR3 spans 16 amino acids. From germline, CDR1 is SGHRS and CDR2 YFSETQ.

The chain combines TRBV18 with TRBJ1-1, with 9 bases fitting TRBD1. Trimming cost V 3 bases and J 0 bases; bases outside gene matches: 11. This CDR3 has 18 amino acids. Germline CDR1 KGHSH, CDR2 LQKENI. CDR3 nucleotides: TGTGCCAGCTCACCCGGGACAGGGACCCCTAGAGTGAACACTGAAGCTTTCTTT. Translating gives CASSPGTGTPRVNTEAFF.

This chain's CDR3 is CASSLMSGVNNSPLHF. CDR3 bases: TGTGCCAGCAGCTTAATGTCAGGGGTGAATAATTCACCCCTCCACTTT. The V and J genes are TRBV11-2 and TRBJ1-6; possibly TRBD1 for D (6 bases). The ends were cut back, 2 bases at V and 5 bases at J, with 13 bases in the middle. This CDR3 spans 16 amino acids. CDR1 and CDR2 (germline): SGHAT, FQNNGV.

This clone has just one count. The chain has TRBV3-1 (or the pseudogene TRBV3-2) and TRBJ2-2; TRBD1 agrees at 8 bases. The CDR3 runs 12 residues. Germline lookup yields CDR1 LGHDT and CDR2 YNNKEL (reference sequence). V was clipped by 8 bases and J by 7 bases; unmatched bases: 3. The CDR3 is CASGQGGGELFF. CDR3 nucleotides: TGTGCCAGCGGACAGGGCGGCGGGGAGCTGTTTTTT.

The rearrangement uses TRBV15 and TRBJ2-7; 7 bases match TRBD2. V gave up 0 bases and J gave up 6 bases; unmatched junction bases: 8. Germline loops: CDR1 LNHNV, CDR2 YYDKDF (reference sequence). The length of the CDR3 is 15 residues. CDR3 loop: CATSRDTRGSGEQYF. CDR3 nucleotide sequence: TGTGCCACCAGCAGAGATACGCGCGGGAGCGGCGAGCAGTACTTC.

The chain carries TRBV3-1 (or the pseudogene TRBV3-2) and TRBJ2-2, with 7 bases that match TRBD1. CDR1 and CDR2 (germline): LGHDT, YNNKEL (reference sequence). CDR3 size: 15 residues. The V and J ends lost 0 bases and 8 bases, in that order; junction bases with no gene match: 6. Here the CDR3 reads CASSQEPTGVGELFF. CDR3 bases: TGTGCCAGCAGCCAAGAACCAACAGGGGTTGGGGAGCTGTTTTTT.